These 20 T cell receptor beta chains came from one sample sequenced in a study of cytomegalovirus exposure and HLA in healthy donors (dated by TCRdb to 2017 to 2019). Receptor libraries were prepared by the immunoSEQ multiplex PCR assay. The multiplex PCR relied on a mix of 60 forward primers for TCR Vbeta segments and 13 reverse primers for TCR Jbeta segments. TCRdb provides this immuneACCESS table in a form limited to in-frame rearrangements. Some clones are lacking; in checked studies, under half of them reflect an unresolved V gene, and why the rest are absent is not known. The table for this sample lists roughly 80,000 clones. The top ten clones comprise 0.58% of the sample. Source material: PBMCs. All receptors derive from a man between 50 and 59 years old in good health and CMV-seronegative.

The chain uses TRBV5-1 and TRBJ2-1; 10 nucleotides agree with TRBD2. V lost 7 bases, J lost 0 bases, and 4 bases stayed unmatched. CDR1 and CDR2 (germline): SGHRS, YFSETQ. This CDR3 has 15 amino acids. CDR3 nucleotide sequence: TGCGCCAGCTCTCCTAGCGGGGGCTCCTACAATGAGCAGTTCTTC. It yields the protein CASSPSGGSYNEQFF.

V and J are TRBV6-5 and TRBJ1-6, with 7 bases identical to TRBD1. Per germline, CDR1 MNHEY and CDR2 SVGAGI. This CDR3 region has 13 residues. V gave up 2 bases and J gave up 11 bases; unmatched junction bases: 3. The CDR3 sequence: CASSYAQGAPLHF. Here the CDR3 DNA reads TGTGCCAGCAGTTACGCGCAGGGGGCACCCCTCCACTTT.

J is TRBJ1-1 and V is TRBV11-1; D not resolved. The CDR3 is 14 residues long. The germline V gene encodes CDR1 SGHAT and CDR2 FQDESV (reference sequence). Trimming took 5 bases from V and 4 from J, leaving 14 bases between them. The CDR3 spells CASSPNGEGTEAFF. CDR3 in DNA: TGTGCCAGCAGCCCTAACGGGGAGGGCACTGAAGCTTTCTTT.

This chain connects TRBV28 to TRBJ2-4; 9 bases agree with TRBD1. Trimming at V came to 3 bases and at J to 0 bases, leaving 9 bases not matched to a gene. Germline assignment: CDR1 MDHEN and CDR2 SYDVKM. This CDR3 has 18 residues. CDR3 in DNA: TGTGCCAGCAGTTTTTTGACAGGGGGACTCTTAGCCAAAAACATTCAGTACTTC. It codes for CASSFLTGGLLAKNIQYF.

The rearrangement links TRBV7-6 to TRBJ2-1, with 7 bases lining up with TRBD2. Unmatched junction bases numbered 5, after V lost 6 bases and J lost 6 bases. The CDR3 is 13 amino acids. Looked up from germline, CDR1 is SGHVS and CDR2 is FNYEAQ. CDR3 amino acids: CASRGTGGNEQFF. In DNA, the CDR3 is TGTGCCAGCAGGGGAACGGGGGGCAATGAGCAGTTCTTC.

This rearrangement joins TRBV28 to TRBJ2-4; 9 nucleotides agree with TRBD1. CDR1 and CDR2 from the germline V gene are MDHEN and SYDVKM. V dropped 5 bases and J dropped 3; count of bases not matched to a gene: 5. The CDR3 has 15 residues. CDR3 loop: CASSTGQGGKNIQYF. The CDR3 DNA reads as TGTGCCAGCAGTACGGGACAGGGAGGCAAAAACATTCAGTACTTC.

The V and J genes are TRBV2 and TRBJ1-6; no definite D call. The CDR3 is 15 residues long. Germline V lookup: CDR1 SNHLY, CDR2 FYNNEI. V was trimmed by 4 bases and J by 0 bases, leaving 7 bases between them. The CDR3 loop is CASSVGSSYNSPLHF. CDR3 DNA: TGTGCCAGCAGTGTGGGGAGCTCCTATAATTCACCCCTCCACTTT.

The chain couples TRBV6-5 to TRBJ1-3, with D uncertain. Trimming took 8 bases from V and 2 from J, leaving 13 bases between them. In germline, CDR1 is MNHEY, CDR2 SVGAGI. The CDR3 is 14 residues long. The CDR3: CASCTITAGNTIYF. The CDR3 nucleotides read TGTGCCAGCTGTACGATCACTGCTGGAAACACCATATATTTT.

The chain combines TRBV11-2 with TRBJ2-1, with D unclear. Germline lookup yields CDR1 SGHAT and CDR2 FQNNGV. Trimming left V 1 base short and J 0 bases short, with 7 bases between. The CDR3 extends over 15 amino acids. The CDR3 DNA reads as TGTGCCAGCAGCTTAGGCATTAGCTCCTACAATGAGCAGTTCTTC. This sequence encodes CASSLGISSYNEQFF.

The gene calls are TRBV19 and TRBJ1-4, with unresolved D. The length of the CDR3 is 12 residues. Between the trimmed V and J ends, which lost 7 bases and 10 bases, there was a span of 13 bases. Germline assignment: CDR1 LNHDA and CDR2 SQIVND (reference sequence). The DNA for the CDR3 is TGTGCCAGTATGGCGTCGGGAGGAAAACTGTTTTTT. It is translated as CASMASGGKLFF.

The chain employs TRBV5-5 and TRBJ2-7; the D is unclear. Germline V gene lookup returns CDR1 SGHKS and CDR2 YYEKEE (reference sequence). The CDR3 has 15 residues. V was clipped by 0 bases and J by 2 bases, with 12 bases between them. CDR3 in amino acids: CASSLEPTTPYEQYF. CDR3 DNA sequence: TGTGCCAGCAGCTTGGAACCCACGACACCCTACGAGCAGTACTTC.

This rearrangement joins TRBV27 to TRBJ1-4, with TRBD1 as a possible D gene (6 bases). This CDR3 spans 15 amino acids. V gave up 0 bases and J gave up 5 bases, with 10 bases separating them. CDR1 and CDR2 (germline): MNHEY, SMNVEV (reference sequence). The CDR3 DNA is TGTGCCAGCAGTTTATCGGGGGCTCCCAATGAAAAACTGTTTTTT. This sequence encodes CASSLSGAPNEKLFF.

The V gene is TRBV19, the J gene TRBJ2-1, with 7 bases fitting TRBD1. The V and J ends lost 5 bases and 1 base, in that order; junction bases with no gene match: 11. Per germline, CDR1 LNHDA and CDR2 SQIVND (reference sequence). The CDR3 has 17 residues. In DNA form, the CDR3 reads TGTGCCAGTAGTGCCTCCTACAGGGGAAGGTCCTACAATGAGCAGTTCTTC. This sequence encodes CASSASYRGRSYNEQFF.

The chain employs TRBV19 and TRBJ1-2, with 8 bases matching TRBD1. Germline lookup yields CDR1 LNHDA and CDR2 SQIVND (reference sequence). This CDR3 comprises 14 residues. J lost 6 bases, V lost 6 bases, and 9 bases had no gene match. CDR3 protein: CASRRTGRADGYTF. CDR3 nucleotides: TGTGCCAGTAGACGGACAGGGAGGGCGGATGGCTACACCTTC.

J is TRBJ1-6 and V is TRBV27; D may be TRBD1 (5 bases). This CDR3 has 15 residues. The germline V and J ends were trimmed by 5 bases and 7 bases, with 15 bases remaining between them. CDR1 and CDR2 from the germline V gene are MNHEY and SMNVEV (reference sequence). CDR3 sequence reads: CASSPRAQGNSPLHF. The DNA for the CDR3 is TGTGCCAGCAGTCCTCGGGCCCAGGGAAATTCACCCCTCCACTTT.

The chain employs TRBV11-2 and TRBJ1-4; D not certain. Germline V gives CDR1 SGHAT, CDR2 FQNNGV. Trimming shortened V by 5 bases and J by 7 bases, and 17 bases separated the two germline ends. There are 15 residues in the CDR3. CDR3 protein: CASSLGLPYGEKLFF. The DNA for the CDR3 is TGTGCCAGCAGCCTAGGCTTACCCTATGGTGAAAAACTGTTTTTT.

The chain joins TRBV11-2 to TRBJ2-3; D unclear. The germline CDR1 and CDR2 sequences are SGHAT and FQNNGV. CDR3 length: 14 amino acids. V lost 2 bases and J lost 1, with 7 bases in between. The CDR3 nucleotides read TGTGCCAGCAGCTTACCAGGCCGCACAGATACGCAGTATTTT. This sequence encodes CASSLPGRTDTQYF.

The CDR3: CASSLAGQIFYNEQFF. CDR3 nucleotide sequence: TGTGCCAGCAGCCTTGCGGGGCAGATTTTCTACAATGAGCAGTTCTTC. The genes are TRBV5-4 and TRBJ2-1, with a weak D call TRBD2 (6 bases). V shed 4 bases and J shed 3 bases, with 17 bases lying between them. This CDR3 is built from 16 residues. Germline CDR1 reads SGHNT; CDR2 reads YYREEE (reference sequence).

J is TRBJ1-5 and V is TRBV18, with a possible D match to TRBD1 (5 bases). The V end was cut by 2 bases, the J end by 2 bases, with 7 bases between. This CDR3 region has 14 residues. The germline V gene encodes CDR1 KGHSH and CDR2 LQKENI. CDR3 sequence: CASSPARGNQPQHF. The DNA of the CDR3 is TGTGCCAGCTCACCAGCCAGGGGCAATCAGCCCCAGCATTTT.

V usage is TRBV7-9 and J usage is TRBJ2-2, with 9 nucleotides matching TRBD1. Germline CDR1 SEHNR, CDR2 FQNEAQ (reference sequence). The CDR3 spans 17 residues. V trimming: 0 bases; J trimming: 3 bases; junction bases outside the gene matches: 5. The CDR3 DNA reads TGTGCCAGCAGCTTAGCGCATGGGACAGGGTACACCGGGGAGCTGTTTTTT. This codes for CASSLAHGTGYTGELFF.